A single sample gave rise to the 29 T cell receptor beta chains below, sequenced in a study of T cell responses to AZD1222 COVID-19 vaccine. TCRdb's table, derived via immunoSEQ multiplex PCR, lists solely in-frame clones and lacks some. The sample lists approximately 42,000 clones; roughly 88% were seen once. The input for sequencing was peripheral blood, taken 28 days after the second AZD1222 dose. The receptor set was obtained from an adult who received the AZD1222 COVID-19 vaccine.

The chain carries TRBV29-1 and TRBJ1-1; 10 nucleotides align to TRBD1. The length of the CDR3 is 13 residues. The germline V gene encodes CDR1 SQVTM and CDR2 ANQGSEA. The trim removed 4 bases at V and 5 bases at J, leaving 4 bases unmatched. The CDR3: CSVVRDRGTEAFF. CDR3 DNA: TGCAGCGTTGTACGGGACAGGGGTACTGAAGCTTTCTTT.

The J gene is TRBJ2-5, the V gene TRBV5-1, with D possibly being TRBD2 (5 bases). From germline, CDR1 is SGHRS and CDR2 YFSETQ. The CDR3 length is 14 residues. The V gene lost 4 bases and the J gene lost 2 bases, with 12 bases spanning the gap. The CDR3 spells CASSPGGQQETQYF. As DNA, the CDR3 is TGCGCCAGCAGCCCTGGCGGGCAACAAGAGACCCAGTACTTC.

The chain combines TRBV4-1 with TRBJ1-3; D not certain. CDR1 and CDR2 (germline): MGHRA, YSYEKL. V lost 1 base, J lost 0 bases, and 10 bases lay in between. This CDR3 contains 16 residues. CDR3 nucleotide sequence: TGCGCCAGCAGCCAAGGGCAGGAAAACTCTGGAAACACCATATATTTT. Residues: CASSQGQENSGNTIYF.

DNA of the CDR3: TGTGCCTGGACCGAGGACAGGGGCTACGAGCAGTACTTC. It yields the protein CAWTEDRGYEQYF. The V call is TRBV30, the J call TRBJ2-7, with TRBD1 identical over 9 bases. V shed 4 bases and J 3 bases; nucleotides not matched to a gene: 4. CDR1 is GTSNPN and CDR2 is SVGIG in the germline V gene (reference sequence). The CDR3 is made up of 13 amino acids. Using reference TRBV30 and TRBJ2-7 for the parts outside the CDR3, the full variable domain is SQTIHQWPATLVQPVGSPLSLECTVEGTSNPNLYWYRQAAGRGLQLLFYSVGIGQISSEVPQNLSASRPQDRQFILSSKKLLLSDSGFYLCAWTEDRGYEQYFGPGTRLTVT.

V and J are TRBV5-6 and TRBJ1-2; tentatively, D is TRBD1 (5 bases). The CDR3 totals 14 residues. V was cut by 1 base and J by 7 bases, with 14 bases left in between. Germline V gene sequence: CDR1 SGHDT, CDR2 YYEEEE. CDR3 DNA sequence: TGTGCCAGCAGCTTGCAGGGCGACTTTCCTGGCTACACCTTC. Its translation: CASSLQGDFPGYTF.

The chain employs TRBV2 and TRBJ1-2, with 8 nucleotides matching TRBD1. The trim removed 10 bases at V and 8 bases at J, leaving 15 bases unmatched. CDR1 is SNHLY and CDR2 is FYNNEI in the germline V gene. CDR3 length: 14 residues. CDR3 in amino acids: CATEGQGTPYGYTF. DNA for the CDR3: TGTGCCACCGAAGGACAGGGAACCCCCTACGGCTACACCTTC.

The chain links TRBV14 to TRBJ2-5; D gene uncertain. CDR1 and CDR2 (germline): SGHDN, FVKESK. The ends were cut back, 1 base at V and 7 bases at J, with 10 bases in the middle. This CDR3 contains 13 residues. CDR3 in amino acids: CASSQVQRLTQYF. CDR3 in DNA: TGTGCCAGCAGCCAAGTCCAGCGATTGACCCAGTACTTC.

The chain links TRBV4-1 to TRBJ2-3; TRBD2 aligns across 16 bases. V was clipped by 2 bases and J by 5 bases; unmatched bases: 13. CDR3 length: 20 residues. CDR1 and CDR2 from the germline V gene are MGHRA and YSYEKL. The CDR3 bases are TGCGCCAGCAGCCAACTGGGACTAGCGGGAGGGCCGGGTGGCGAAGATACGCAGTATTTT. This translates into CASSQLGLAGGPGGEDTQYF.

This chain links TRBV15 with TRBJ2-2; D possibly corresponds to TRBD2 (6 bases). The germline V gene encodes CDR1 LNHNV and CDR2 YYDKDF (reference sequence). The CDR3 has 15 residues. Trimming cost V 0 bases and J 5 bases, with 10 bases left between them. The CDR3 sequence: CATSRDRGLTGELFF. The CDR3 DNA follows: TGTGCCACCAGCAGAGATCGGGGGTTGACCGGGGAGCTGTTTTTT.

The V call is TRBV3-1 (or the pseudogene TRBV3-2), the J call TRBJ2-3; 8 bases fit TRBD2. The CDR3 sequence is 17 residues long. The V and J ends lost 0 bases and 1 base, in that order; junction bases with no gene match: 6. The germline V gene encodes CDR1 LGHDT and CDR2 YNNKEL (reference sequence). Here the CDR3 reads CASSQDGSRGGTDTQYF. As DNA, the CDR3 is TGTGCCAGCAGCCAAGATGGATCGCGGGGGGGCACAGATACGCAGTATTTT.

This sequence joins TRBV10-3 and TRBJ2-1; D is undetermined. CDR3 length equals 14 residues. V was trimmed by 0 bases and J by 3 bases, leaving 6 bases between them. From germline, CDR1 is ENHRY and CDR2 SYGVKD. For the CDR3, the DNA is TGTGCCATCAGTGAGTCTCAGAACTACAATGAGCAGTTCTTC. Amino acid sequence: CAISESQNYNEQFF.

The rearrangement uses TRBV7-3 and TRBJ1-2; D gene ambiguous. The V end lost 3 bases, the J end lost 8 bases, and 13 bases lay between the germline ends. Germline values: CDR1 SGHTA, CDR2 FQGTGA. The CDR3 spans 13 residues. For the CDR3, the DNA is TGTGCCAGCAGCTTGGGCCAGGAACAGGGCTACACCTTC. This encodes CASSLGQEQGYTF.

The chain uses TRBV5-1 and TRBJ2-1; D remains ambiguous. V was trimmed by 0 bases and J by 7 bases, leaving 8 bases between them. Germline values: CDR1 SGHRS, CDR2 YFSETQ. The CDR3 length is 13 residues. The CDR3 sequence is CASSLASGNEQFF. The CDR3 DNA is TGCGCCAGCAGCTTGGCCTCTGGGAATGAGCAGTTCTTC.

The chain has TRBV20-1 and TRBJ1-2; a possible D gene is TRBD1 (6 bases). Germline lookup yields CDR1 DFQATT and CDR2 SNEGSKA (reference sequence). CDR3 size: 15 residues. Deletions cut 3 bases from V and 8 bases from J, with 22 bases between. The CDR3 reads CSASVNRAEGSGYTF. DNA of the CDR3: TGCAGTGCTAGTGTTAACAGGGCGGAGGGTTCCGGCTACACCTTC.

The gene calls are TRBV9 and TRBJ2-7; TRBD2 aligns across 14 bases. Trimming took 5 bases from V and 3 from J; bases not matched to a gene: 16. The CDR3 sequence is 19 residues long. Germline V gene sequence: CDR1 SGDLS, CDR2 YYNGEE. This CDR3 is CASSANPGTSGGGNYEQYF. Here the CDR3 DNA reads TGTGCCAGCAGTGCTAACCCCGGGACTAGCGGGGGAGGAAACTACGAGCAGTACTTC.

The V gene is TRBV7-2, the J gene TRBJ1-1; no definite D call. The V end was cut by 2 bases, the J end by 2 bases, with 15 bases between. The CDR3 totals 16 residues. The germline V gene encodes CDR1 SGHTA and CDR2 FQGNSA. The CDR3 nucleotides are TGTGCCAGCAGCTTATGGATGGTCCAGACAAACACTGAAGCTTTCTTT. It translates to CASSLWMVQTNTEAFF. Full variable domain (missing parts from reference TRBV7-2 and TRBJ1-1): GAGVSQSPSNKVTEKGKDVELRCDPISGHTALYWYRQSLGQGLEFLIYFQGNSAPDKSGLPSDRFSAERTGGSVSTLTIQRTQQEDSAVYLCASSLWMVQTNTEAFFGQGTRLTVV.

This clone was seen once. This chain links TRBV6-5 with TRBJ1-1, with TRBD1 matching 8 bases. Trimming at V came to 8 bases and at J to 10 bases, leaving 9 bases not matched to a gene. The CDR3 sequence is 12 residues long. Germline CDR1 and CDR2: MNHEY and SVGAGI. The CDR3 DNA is TGTGCCAGCTGGGGGCAGGGGGCCGGAGCTTTCTTT. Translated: CASWGQGAGAFF.

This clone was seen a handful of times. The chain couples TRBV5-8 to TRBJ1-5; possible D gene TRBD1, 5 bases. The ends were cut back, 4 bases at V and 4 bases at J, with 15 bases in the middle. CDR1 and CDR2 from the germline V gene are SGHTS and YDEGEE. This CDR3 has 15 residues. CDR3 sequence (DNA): TGTGCCAGCAGCGTCGGGGGGGTCTGGAATCAGCCCCAGCATTTT. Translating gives CASSVGGVWNQPQHF.

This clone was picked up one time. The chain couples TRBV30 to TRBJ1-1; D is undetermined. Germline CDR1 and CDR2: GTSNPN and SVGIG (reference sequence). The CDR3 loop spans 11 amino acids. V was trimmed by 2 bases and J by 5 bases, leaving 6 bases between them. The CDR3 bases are TGTGCCTGGAGTATCGGGACTGAAGCTTTCTTT. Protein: CAWSIGTEAFF.

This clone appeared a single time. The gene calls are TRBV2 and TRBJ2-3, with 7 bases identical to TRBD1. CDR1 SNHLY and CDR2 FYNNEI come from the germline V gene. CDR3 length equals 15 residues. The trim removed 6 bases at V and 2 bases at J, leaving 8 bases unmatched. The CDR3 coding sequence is TGTGCCAGCAGGAGGGACAGCCTAATCACAGATACGCAGTATTTT. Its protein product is CASRRDSLITDTQYF.

CDR3 protein: CASSPPGVKVGEQYF. The CDR3 region has the DNA TGTGCCAGCAGCCCCCCGGGTGTGAAGGTAGGCGAGCAGTACTTC. The rearrangement uses TRBV13 and TRBJ2-7; D gene ambiguous. Trimming left V 5 bases short and J 6 bases short, with 20 bases between. This CDR3 spans 15 amino acids. Germline loops: CDR1 PRHDT, CDR2 FYEKMQ (reference sequence).

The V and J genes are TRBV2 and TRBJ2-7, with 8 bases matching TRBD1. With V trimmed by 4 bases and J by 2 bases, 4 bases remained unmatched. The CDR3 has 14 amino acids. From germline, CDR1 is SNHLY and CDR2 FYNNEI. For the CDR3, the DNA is TGTGCCAGCAGTGCTCGGACAGGGCCCTACGAGCAGTACTTC. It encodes CASSARTGPYEQYF.

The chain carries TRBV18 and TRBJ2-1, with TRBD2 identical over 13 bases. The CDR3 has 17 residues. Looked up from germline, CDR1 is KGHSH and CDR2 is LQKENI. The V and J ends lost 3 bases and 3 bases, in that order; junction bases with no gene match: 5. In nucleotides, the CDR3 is TGTGCCAGCTCACCGCCGGGACTAGCGGGATTCTACAATGAGCAGTTCTTC. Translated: CASSPPGLAGFYNEQFF. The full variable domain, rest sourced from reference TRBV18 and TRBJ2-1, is NAGVMQNPRHLVRRRGQEARLRCSPMKGHSHVYWYRQLPEEGLKFMVYLQKENIIDESGMPKERFSAEFPKEGPSILRIQQVVRGDSAAYFCASSPPGLAGFYNEQFFGPGTRLTVL.

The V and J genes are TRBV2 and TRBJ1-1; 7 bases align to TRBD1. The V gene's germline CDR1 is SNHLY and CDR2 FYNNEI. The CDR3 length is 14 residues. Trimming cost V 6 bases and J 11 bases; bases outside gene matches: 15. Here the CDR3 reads CASSVGQAQGGAFF. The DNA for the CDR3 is TGTGCCAGCAGCGTAGGACAGGCCCAAGGTGGGGCTTTCTTT.

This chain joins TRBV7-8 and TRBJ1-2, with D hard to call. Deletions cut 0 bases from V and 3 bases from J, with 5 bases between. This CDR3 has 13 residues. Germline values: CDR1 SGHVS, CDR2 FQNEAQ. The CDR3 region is CASSLAPDYGYTF. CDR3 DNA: TGTGCCAGCAGCTTAGCGCCGGACTATGGCTACACCTTC.

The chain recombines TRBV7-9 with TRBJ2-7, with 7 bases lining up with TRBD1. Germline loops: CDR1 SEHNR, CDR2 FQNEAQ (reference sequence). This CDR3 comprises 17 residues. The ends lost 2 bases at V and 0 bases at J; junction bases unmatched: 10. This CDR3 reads CASSLPRTGIISYEQYF. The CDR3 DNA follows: TGTGCCAGCAGCTTACCCCGGACAGGAATAATCTCCTACGAGCAGTACTTC.

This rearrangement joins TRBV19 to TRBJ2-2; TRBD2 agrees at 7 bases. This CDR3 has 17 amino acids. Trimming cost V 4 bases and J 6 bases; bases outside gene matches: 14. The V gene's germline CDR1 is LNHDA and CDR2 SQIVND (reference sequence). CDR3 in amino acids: CASSTWGEGRSAGELFF. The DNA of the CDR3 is TGTGCCAGTAGTACCTGGGGGGAGGGCCGCTCGGCCGGGGAGCTGTTTTTT.

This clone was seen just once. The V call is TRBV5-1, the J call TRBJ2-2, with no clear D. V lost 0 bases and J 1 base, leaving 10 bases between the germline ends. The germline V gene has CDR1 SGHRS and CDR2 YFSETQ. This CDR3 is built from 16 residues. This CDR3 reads CASSLADSRNTGELFF. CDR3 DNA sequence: TGCGCCAGCAGCTTGGCCGATTCGAGGAACACCGGGGAGCTGTTTTTT.

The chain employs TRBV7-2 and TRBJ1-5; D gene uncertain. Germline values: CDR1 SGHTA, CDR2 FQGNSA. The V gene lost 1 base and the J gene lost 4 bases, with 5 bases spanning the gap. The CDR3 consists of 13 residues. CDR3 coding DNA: TGTGCCAGCAGCTTAGACGGTAATCAGCCCCAGCATTTT. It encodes CASSLDGNQPQHF.